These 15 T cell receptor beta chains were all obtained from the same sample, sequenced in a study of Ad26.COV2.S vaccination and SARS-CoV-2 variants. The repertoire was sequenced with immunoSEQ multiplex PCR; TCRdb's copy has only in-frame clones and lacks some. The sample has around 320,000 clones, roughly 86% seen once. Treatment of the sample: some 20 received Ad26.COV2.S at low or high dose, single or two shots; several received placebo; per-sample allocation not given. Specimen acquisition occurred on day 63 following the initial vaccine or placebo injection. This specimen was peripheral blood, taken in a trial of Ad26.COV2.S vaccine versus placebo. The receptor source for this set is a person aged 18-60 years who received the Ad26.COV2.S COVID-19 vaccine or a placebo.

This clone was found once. The chain's CDR3 is CASSQGQGIWEHNEQFF. The CDR3 DNA sequence: TGCGCCAGCAGCCAAGGACAGGGAATTTGGGAACACAATGAGCAGTTCTTC. The gene calls are TRBV4-3 and TRBJ2-1, with 7 bases aligning to TRBD1. CDR3 length equals 17 residues. Trimming removed 1 base from V and 5 bases from J; junction bases left unmatched: 11. Germline V CDR1 and CDR2: LGHNA, YSLEER.

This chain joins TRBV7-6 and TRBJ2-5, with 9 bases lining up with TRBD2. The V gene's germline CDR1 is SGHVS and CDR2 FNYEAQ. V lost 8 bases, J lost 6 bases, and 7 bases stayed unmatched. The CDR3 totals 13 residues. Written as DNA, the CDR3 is TGTGCCAGCGGGGCGGGGGGGGCGAAGACCCAGTACTTC. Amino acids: CASGAGGAKTQYF.

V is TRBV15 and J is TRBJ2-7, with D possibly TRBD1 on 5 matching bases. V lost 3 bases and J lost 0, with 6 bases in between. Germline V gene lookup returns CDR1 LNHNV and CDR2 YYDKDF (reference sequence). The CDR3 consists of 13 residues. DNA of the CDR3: TGTGCCACCAGCAGGGACACCTCCTACGAGCAGTACTTC. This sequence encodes CATSRDTSYEQYF.

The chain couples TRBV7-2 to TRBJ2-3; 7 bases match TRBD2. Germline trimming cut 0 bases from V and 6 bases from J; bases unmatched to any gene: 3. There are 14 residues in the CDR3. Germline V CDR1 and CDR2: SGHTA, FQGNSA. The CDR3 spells CASSLAKRGDTQYF. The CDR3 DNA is TGTGCCAGCAGCTTAGCTAAGCGGGGCGATACGCAGTATTTT.

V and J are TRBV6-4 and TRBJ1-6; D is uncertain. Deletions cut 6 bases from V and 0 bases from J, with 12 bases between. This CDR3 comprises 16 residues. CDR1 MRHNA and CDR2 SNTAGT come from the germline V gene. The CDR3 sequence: CASRTPEGSYNSPLHF. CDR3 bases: TGTGCCAGCAGGACGCCGGAGGGCTCCTATAATTCACCCCTCCACTTT.

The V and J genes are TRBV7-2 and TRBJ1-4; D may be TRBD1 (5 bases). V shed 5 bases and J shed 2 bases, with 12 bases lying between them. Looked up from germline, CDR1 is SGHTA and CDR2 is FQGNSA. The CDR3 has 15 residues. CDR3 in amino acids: CASSRGGGTNEKLFF. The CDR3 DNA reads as TGTGCCAGCAGCCGTGGTGGGGGTACTAATGAAAAACTGTTTTTT.

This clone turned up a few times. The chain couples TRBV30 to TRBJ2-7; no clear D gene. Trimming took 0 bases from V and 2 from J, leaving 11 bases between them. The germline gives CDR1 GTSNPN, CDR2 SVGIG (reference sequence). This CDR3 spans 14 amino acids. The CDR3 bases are TGTGCCTGGAGTGTGTCCCTCACCGCCTACGAGCAGTACTTC. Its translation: CAWSVSLTAYEQYF.

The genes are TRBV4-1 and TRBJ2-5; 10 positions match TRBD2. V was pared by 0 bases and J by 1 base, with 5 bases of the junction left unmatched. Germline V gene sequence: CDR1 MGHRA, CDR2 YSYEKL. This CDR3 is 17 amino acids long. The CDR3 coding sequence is TGCGCCAGCAGCCAAGATCGGGTAGCGGGGGGCCAAGAGACCCAGTACTTC. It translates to CASSQDRVAGGQETQYF.

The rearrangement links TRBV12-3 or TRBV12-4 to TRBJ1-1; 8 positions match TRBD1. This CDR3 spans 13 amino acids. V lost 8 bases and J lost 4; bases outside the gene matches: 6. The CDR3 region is CASGQTGGTEAFF. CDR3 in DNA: TGTGCCAGCGGACAAACAGGGGGCACTGAAGCTTTCTTT.

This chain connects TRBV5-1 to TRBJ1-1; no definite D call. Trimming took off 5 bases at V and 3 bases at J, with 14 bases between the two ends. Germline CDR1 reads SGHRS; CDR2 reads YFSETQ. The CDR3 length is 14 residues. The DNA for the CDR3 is TGCGCCAGCAGGTTGAGTAGTATAGACACTGAAGCTTTCTTT. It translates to CASRLSSIDTEAFF.

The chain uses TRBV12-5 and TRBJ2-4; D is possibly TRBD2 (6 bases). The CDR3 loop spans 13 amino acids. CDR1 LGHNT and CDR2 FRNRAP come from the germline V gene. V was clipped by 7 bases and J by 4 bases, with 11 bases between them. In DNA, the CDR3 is TGTGCTAGTGCCCCACGGGGGAAAAACATTCAGTACTTC. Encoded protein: CASAPRGKNIQYF.

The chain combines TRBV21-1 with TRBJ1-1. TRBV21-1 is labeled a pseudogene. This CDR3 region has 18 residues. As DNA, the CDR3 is TGTGCCAGCAGCAAAGTTGGGCCCGAGGAAGTCGGTGAAACTGAAGCTTTCTTT. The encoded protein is CASSKVGPEEVGETEAFF.

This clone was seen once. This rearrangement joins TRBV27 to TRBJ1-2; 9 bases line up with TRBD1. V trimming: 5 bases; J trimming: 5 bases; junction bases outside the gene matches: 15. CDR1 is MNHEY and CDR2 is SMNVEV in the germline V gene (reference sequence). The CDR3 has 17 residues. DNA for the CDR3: TGTGCCAGCAGTCCCTGGGGGACAGGGCTACAAACTTATGGCTACACCTTC. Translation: CASSPWGTGLQTYGYTF.

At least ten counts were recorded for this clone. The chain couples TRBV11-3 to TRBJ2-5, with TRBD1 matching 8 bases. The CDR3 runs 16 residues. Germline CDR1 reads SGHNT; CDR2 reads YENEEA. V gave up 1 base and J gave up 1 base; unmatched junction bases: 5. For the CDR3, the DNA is TGTGCCAGCAGCTTAGGTCAGGGGGCCTTCCAAGAGACCCAGTACTTC. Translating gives CASSLGQGAFQETQYF.

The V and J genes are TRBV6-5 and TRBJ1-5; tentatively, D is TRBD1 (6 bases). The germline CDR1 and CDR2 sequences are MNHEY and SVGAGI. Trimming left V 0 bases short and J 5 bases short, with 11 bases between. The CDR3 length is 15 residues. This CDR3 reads CASSYSGGKDQPQHF. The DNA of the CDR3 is TGTGCCAGCAGTTACTCAGGGGGAAAGGATCAGCCCCAGCATTTT.